The 21 T cell receptor beta chains in this list originate from one sample, sequenced in a study of T-cell memory formation after mild COVID-19 (dated by TCRdb to the early 2020s). The receptor library was made with 5' RACE. Instrument on record: Illumina NovaSeq 6000. The public reads were reanalyzed by TCRdb: fastp trimming at Q25, MiXCR alignment, in-frame beta chains only. Records with the same CDR3 protein are collapsed into one entry carrying the most frequent genes and DNA. A total of over 450,000 distinct CDR3 sequences appear in this sample, over 20% of them only once. The ten largest clonotypes hold about 12% of the sample. Sequencing used PBMCs or a T cell subset sorted from them (not recorded which). These receptors all stem from an adult woman who had mild COVID-19 (a few samples of this study predate the infection). The sample titles of this study are shuffled in the database, so cell type and time point are left out; the donor was told from shared clones.

The CDR3 protein is CASSVGTSGDSTDTQYF. The CDR3 bases are TGTGCCAGCAGCGTTGGCACTAGCGGAGATAGCACAGATACGCAGTATTTT. The chain recombines TRBV9 with TRBJ2-3; 8 nucleotides agree with TRBD2. There are 17 residues in the CDR3. The trim removed 2 bases at V and 0 bases at J, leaving 8 bases unmatched. Germline assignment: CDR1 SGDLS and CDR2 YYNGEE.

In this sample, this clonotype turned up a few times. An end of the junction does not agree with germline; a read error may underlie this. The rearrangement joins TRBV7-3 to TRBJ2-1; 7 bases are a match to TRBD1. CDR1 is SGHTA and CDR2 is FQGTGA in the germline V gene. The CDR3 loop spans 15 amino acids. CDR3 nucleotide sequence: TGTGCCAGCGGCTTAAGTGGACAGGTCTCCAATGAGCAGTTCTTC. Translated: CASGLSGQVSNEQFF.

This chain links TRBV24-1 with TRBJ2-2; TRBD1 is a possible D gene (6 bases). V dropped 1 base and J dropped 12 bases, with 11 bases sitting between them. This CDR3 has 13 residues. CDR1 is KGHDR and CDR2 is SFDVKD in the germline V gene. The CDR3 sequence: CATSDLGQTKLFF. CDR3 in DNA: TGTGCCACCAGTGATTTAGGACAGACTAAGCTGTTTTTT.

The J gene is TRBJ2-2, the V gene TRBV5-1, with D unclear. CDR1 is SGHRS, CDR2 YFSETQ, per germline. Trimming took off 3 bases at V and 2 bases at J, with 8 bases between the two ends. The CDR3 is made up of 14 amino acids. The CDR3 here is CASSSIDNTGELFF. Here the CDR3 DNA reads TGCGCCAGCAGCTCCATCGATAACACCGGGGAGCTGTTTTTT.

Only a few counts were recorded for this clonotype. The chain carries TRBV18 and TRBJ1-1; D ambiguous. The CDR3 covers 15 residues. The germline gives CDR1 KGHSH, CDR2 LQKENI. V was shortened by 0 bases and J by 2 bases, with 10 bases between the two germline ends. Here the CDR3 reads CASSPPESANTEAFF. As DNA, the CDR3 is TGTGCCAGCTCACCACCGGAGTCAGCCAACACTGAAGCTTTCTTT.

This sequence joins TRBV18 and TRBJ2-5; 7 nucleotides align to TRBD1. Germline V gene lookup returns CDR1 KGHSH and CDR2 LQKENI. The V segment lost 4 bases and the J segment 3 bases; nucleotides outside the gene matches: 2. There are 13 residues in the CDR3. The chain's CDR3 is CASSQQGKETQYF. Here the CDR3 DNA reads TGTGCCAGCTCACAACAGGGGAAAGAGACCCAGTACTTC.

The CDR3 sequence: CASSLQRGGRSYNEQFF. CDR3 coding DNA: TGCGCCAGCAGCTTGCAGCGGGGGGGCCGCTCCTACAATGAGCAGTTCTTC. The gene calls are TRBV5-1 and TRBJ2-1; 10 bases line up with TRBD2. The germline V gene has CDR1 SGHRS and CDR2 YFSETQ. The junction had 4 bases not matched to a gene; V was cut back by 1 base and J by 0 bases. The CDR3 consists of 17 residues. Together with reference TRBV5-1 and TRBJ2-1, the CDR3 gives the full variable domain: KAGVTQTPRYLIKTRGQQVTLSCSPISGHRSVSWYQQTPGQGLQFLFEYFSETQRNKGNFPGRFSGRQFSNSRSEMNVSTLELGDSALYLCASSLQRGGRSYNEQFFGPGTRLTVL.

The chain couples TRBV20-1 to TRBJ2-1; 9 positions agree with TRBD2. The V gene end was trimmed by 6 bases and the J gene end by 3 bases; junction bases not matched to a gene: 9. The germline CDR1 and CDR2 sequences are DFQATT and SNEGSKA (reference sequence). This CDR3 contains 15 residues. The CDR3 DNA reads TGCAGTGCCCACCCTTCTAGCGGGGACTACAATGAGCAGTTCTTC. Translation gives CSAHPSSGDYNEQFF.

This clonotype showed up many times. V is TRBV4-2 and J is TRBJ2-7; D possibly corresponds to TRBD1 (5 bases). V lost 0 bases, J lost 0 bases, and 9 bases lay in between. Germline V gene sequence: CDR1 LGHNA, CDR2 YNFKEQ. This CDR3 comprises 15 residues. The DNA for the CDR3 is TGTGCCAGCAGCCAAGATCCCACAGGCTCCTACGAGCAGTACTTC. Its translation: CASSQDPTGSYEQYF.

Only a few counts were recorded for this clonotype. This CDR3 is CASSFRGQGAPMGTEAFF. The DNA of the CDR3 is TGTGCCAGCAGTTTTAGAGGACAGGGGGCTCCCATGGGCACTGAAGCTTTCTTT. This chain links TRBV12-3 or TRBV12-4 with TRBJ1-1; 11 bases are a match to TRBD1. The CDR3 loop spans 18 amino acids. V dropped 3 bases and J dropped 4; count of bases not matched to a gene: 13.

The sample holds a few counts of this clonotype. The rearrangement links TRBV25-1 to TRBJ2-7; TRBD1 matches 9 bases. The V gene end was trimmed by 7 bases and the J gene end by 2 bases; junction bases not matched to a gene: 6. Germline loops: CDR1 MGHDK, CDR2 SYGVNS. The CDR3 length is 14 residues. CDR3 sequence: CASNKQGAAYEQYF. Here the CDR3 DNA reads TGTGCCAGCAACAAACAGGGGGCAGCCTACGAGCAGTACTTC.

This sequence joins TRBV20-1 and TRBJ2-1, with 12 nucleotides matching TRBD2. The CDR3 consists of 16 residues. Germline-derived CDR1 and CDR2 are DFQATT and SNEGSKA (reference sequence). V dropped 6 bases and J dropped 2; count of bases not matched to a gene: 8. CDR3 in amino acids: CSAKSLAGGTYNEQFF. In DNA form, the CDR3 reads TGCAGTGCCAAATCACTAGCGGGAGGTACCTACAATGAGCAGTTCTTC.

This clonotype turned up a few times. This rearrangement joins TRBV7-6 to TRBJ2-5, with D maybe TRBD2 (7 bases). Germline V gene sequence: CDR1 SGHVS, CDR2 FNYEAQ. The CDR3 covers 15 residues. V lost 8 bases and J lost 4, with 20 bases in between. The CDR3 here is CASATPGGPGETQYF. The DNA of the CDR3 is TGTGCCAGCGCCACCCCCGGGGGGCCGGGAGAGACCCAGTACTTC.

The CDR3 DNA follows: TGTGCCAGTAGATCGGGGGGGTACACTGAAGCTTTCTTT. Protein sequence: CASRSGGYTEAFF. The chain employs TRBV19 and TRBJ1-1; D possibly corresponds to TRBD1 (5 bases). V gave up 6 bases and J gave up 3 bases, with 11 bases separating them. Germline values: CDR1 LNHDA, CDR2 SQIVND (reference sequence). The CDR3 spans 13 residues. The full variable domain, completed using reference TRBV19 and TRBJ1-1, is DGGITQSPKYLFRKEGQNVTLSCEQNLNHDAMYWYRQDPGQGLRLIYYSQIVNDFQKGDIAEGYSVSREKKESFPLTVTSAQKNPTAFYLCASRSGGYTEAFFGQGTRLTVV.

This clonotype appeared a few times. The V gene is TRBV9, the J gene TRBJ2-1; 7 positions match TRBD2. CDR1 SGDLS and CDR2 YYNGEE come from the germline V gene. Trimming removed 4 bases from V and 6 bases from J; junction bases left unmatched: 13. The CDR3 is made up of 16 amino acids. In DNA, the CDR3 is TGTGCCAGCAGCACCTCGACTAGCTTTTTGGTCAATGAGCAGTTCTTC. It encodes CASSTSTSFLVNEQFF.

This rearrangement joins TRBV5-1 to TRBJ2-3, with 9 bases fitting TRBD2. There are 20 residues in the CDR3. Germline V CDR1 and CDR2: SGHRS, YFSETQ. With 0 bases clipped from V and 0 bases from J, the junction kept 14 bases outside the gene matches. CDR3 sequence: CASSLVGSASGAGSTDTQYF. The CDR3 nucleotides are TGCGCCAGCAGCTTGGTAGGCAGTGCTAGCGGGGCAGGGAGCACAGATACGCAGTATTTT.

This clonotype was counted only a few times. The rearrangement links TRBV4-2 to TRBJ1-1; D perhaps matches TRBD1 (5 bases). Trimming shortened V by 1 base and J by 4 bases, and 13 bases separated the two germline ends. The germline CDR1 and CDR2 sequences are LGHNA and YNFKEQ. CDR3 size: 15 residues. In DNA form, the CDR3 reads TGTGCCAGCAGCCAAGTGGGGCAGCGGGGCACTGAAGCTTTCTTT. This codes for CASSQVGQRGTEAFF.

V and J are TRBV5-1 and TRBJ2-5; 7 nucleotides agree with TRBD1. This CDR3 is built from 13 residues. The germline CDR1 and CDR2 sequences are SGHRS and YFSETQ. V trimming: 5 bases; J trimming: 5 bases; junction bases outside the gene matches: 6. The chain's CDR3 is CASRPTTGETQYF. DNA for the CDR3: TGCGCCAGCAGACCCACGACAGGGGAGACCCAGTACTTC.

The chain carries TRBV7-2 and TRBJ2-5; D might be TRBD1 (6 bases). Trimming cost V 8 bases and J 4 bases, with 14 bases left between them. CDR1 SGHTA and CDR2 FQGNSA come from the germline V gene. This CDR3 region has 13 residues. The CDR3: CASLRGVRETQYF. The CDR3 nucleotides read TGTGCCAGCCTCAGGGGTGTCAGAGAGACCCAGTACTTC.

The table lists this clonotype with a few counts. The CDR3 DNA sequence: TGTGCCAGCAGATCGAATAGCGGGGGGGCGGCCCAGTACTTC. Protein: CASRSNSGGAAQYF. V and J are TRBV12-3 or TRBV12-4 and TRBJ2-5, with 11 bases aligning to TRBD2. Trimming cost V 6 bases and J 9 bases; bases outside gene matches: 9. The CDR3 contains 14 residues.

This chain uses TRBV6-2 or TRBV6-3 with TRBJ2-2, with D hard to call. Germline CDR1 and CDR2: MNHEY and SVGEGT. Trimming took 6 bases from V and 5 from J, leaving 7 bases between them. The CDR3 contains 12 residues. CDR3 sequence (DNA): TGTGCCAGCAGATCAAGGACCGGGGAGCTGTTTTTT. Encoded protein: CASRSRTGELFF.